This TCR beta chain came from a study of blood T cell repertoires in COVID-19. Study at large: The study drew acute and convalescent COVID-19 samples from the United States, Italy and Spain.

Produced via immunoSEQ multiplex PCR; TCRdb's table is partial and in-frame only. In the table there are 91,000 or so clones, 82% of which are singletons. V shed 8 bases, J shed 4 bases, and the junction held 6 bases outside the gene matches. There are 15 residues in the CDR3. Germline V gene data show CDR1 as SNHLY and CDR2 as FYNNEI. This chain connects TRBV2 to TRBJ2-2; 11 bases are shared with TRBD1. The specimen sequenced was peripheral blood. This clonotype was obtained from a man between 45 and 60 years old with active or convalescent COVID-19. The CDR3 loop reads CASSRDRGSTGELFF. CDR3 bases: TGTGCCAGCTCCCGGGACAGGGGGTCCACCGGGGAGCTGTTTTTT.